Listed below are T cell receptor beta chains from one sample, sequenced in a study of T cells in Graves' hyperthyroidism and ophthalmopathy. TCRdb ran MiXCR on the multiplex PCR reads and lists one entry per CDR3 protein. The profile shows about 600,000 distinct CDR3 sequences, roughly 16% of them singletons. The sequencing input was blood. Receptors originate from a woman between 40 and 55 years old with Graves' ophthalmopathy. CDR3s include the opening cysteine and the closing phenylalanine or tryptophan. A D gene is named only where the DNA matches it firmly. The size of a clone is reported for some rows only, either as once, few or many, or as a class for expanded clones.

j_call	d_call	clone_size	v_call	cdr3_aa	cdr3_nt
TRBJ1-6	.	many	TRBV2	CASSEIGGNIIYNSPLHF	TGTGCCAGCAGTGAAATAGGAGGGAATATTATCTATAATTCACCCCTCCACTTT
TRBJ1-1	.	.	TRBV19	CASSIWRGKNTEAFF	TGTGCCAGTAGTATTTGGCGGGGGAAGAACACTGAAGCTTTCTTT
TRBJ2-7	.	many	TRBV20-1	CSARVTTGIYEQYF	TGCAGTGCTAGGGTAACTACAGGGATCTACGAGCAGTACTTC
TRBJ2-3	.	once	TRBV12-3/TRBV12-4	CASNPPRGSTDTQYF	TGTGCCAGCAACCCGCCTAGAGGGAGCACAGATACGCAGTATTTT
TRBJ2-3	.	many	TRBV28	CASTAGQGTDTQYF	TGTGCCAGCACCGCAGGGCAGGGAACAGATACGCAGTATTTT
TRBJ1-2	.	many	TRBV6-1	CASSSPGTGYTF	TGTGCCAGCAGCTCCCCAGGGACTGGCTACACCTTC
TRBJ2-7	.	few	TRBV27	CASSLRAGTYEQYF	TGTGCCAGCAGTTTACGGGCAGGGACCTACGAGCAGTACTTC
TRBJ2-4	TRBD1	many	TRBV18	CASSPPTGMSKNIQYF	TGTGCCAGCTCACCACCGACAGGGATGTCCAAAAACATTCAGTACTTC
TRBJ1-2	TRBD1	many	TRBV2	CASSGTGIGYTF	TGTGCCAGCAGTGGGACAGGGATTGGCTACACCTTC
TRBJ2-3	.	many	TRBV20-1	CSARPRDILTDTQYF	TGCAGTGCTAGGCCCCGGGACATACTCACAGATACGCAGTATTTT